This TCR beta chain comes out of a study of blood T cell repertoires in COVID-19. Across the study: COVID-19 samples, acute and convalescent, were from the United States, Italy and Spain.

Patients from Seattle were sampled longitudinally, starting during active infection. With V trimmed by 2 bases and J by 1 base, 4 bases remained unmatched. CDR3 length: 15 amino acids. Germline V gives CDR1 LNHDA, CDR2 SQIVND (reference sequence). As originally analysed: Counts of nucleated cells, estimated from reference gene primer amplification, were obtained. Profiling relied on immunoSEQ multiplex PCR, and the TCRdb table lists in-frame clones only, not all of them. V and J calls and clone size are copied from that table; D and trimming were computed from the DNA. Among 90,000 or so clones listed, about 92% were seen once.

This clonotype originated in a young man with COVID-19, enrolled during active disease. Sequencing was done on a sample of peripheral blood. The chain carries TRBV19 and TRBJ2-5; 7 bases map to TRBD1. CDR3 region: CASSIRGRIQETQYF. The CDR3 DNA reads as TGTGCCAGTAGTATAAGGGGGCGGATCCAAGAGACCCAGTACTTC.